Below, 16 T cell receptor beta chains from the same sample are listed, as sequenced in a study of tumor and adjacent non-tumor tissue in lung cancer. No cell sorting was done before RNA was extracted from the tissue. More than 3 cm separated this lung sample from the edge of the tumor. A modified ARM-PCR protocol with three rounds of nested PCR amplified TCRbeta. TCRdb passed the multiplex PCR reads through MiXCR, listing each CDR3 protein once. The sample has approximately 82,000 distinct CDR3 sequences; about 80% are singletons. Sequencing was carried out using distant non-tumor lung tissue. These receptor sequences come from a man in his sixties or seventies with non-small cell lung cancer.

The chain uses TRBV20-1 and TRBJ2-1, with D perhaps TRBD2 (5 bases). CDR3 length: 16 amino acids. The germline V gene has CDR1 DFQATT and CDR2 SNEGSKA (reference sequence). Trimming pared 1 base from V and 4 bases from J, leaving 17 bases between. CDR3 DNA sequence: TGCAGTGCTAGAGTCGTAGGTATGACTACATACAATGAGCAGTTCTTC. This gives the protein CSARVVGMTTYNEQFF.

The J gene is TRBJ2-1, the V gene TRBV11-1; 10 bases match TRBD2. Germline V gene lookup returns CDR1 SGHAT and CDR2 FQDESV (reference sequence). The CDR3 extends over 17 amino acids. DNA of the CDR3: TGTGCTAACAGCTCCATCTTTAGCGGGAGGTCCGTCAATGAGCAGTTCTTC. Residues: CANSSIFSGRSVNEQFF.

About this clonotype: At one end, the junction sequence differs from germline, possibly due to a read error. The V call is TRBV11-1, the J call TRBJ2-1; the D is unclear. The CDR3 sequence is 13 residues long. Germline CDR1 and CDR2: SGHAT and FQDESV (reference sequence). The CDR3: CASSFIRYYEHFF. CDR3 in DNA: TGTGCCAGCAGCTTTATCCGATACTATGAGCATTTCTTC.

The chain recombines TRBV10-2 with TRBJ1-6; D is unresolved. The CDR3 sequence is 16 residues long. V was shortened by 10 bases and J by 5 bases, with 21 bases between the two germline ends. Germline V gene sequence: CDR1 WSHSY, CDR2 SAAADI. The CDR3 sequence is CANSSQLVVNNSPLHF. CDR3 DNA sequence: TGCGCCAACAGCTCACAATTGGTCGTTAATAATTCACCCCTCCACTTT.

V is TRBV12-3 or TRBV12-4 and J is TRBJ2-5, with TRBD2 matching over 10 bases. This CDR3 spans 15 amino acids. The trim removed 10 bases at V and 5 bases at J, leaving 13 bases unmatched. Here the CDR3 DNA reads TGTGCCAAGAGTGGGCTAGCGGGAGTGGTGGAGACCCAGTACTTC. Its protein is CAKSGLAGVVETQYF.

With respect to this clonotype: Germline is not matched at one junction end, which may reflect a read error. DNA for the CDR3: TGTGTCAGCAGTCCCCTGGGCATAAGGGGCGGCCCTCACTCATACGAGCAGTACTTC. Translated: CVSSPLGIRGGPHSYEQYF. The chain combines TRBV6-2 or TRBV6-3 with TRBJ2-7; a possible D gene is TRBD1 (5 bases). Germline V gene data show CDR1 as MNHEY and CDR2 as SVGEGT. The length of the CDR3 is 19 residues.

This clonotype was observed a single time. As DNA, the CDR3 is TGCAGCTTACTCCCATGTGTGACAGGGTGGTACACAGATACGCAGTATTTT. Translating gives CSLLPCVTGWYTDTQYF. The chain is built from TRBV29-1 and TRBJ2-3; 7 nucleotides match TRBD1. CDR1 is SQVTM, CDR2 ANQGSEA, per germline. This CDR3 contains 17 residues. The junction had 19 bases not matched to a gene; V was cut back by 8 bases and J by 2 bases.

The rearrangement uses TRBV6-6 and TRBJ2-2; a possible D gene is TRBD1 (7 bases). CDR3 length: 14 amino acids. Germline V gives CDR1 MNHNY, CDR2 SVGAGI (reference sequence). V was shortened by 10 bases and J by 7 bases, with 19 bases between the two germline ends. CDR3 nucleotide sequence: TGTGCCACCCAGGGGGGCTTGGACATCGGGGAGCTGTTTTTT. Protein product: CATQGGLDIGELFF.

Concerning this clonotype itself: Likely a read error: the CDR3 ends without its conserved phenylalanine or tryptophan. No DNA is shown, since the ends of the CDR3 on it are uncertain; the CDR3 is the one TCRdb lists. The gene calls are TRBV11-2 and TRBJ2-2; the table gives TRBD2 as D, unverified against the DNA. CDR1 is SGHAT and CDR2 is FQNNGV in the germline V gene. The length of the CDR3 is 15 amino acids, counting both ends. CDR3 sequence: CVSSIHGGADGELFY.

The chain uses TRBV6-5 and TRBJ2-2; a possible D gene is TRBD2 (6 bases). The CDR3 loop spans 14 amino acids. The germline V gene encodes CDR1 MNHEY and CDR2 SVGAGI. CDR3 protein: CARSYWGVSGELFF. Here the CDR3 DNA reads TGTGCAAGAAGTTACTGGGGGGTATCCGGGGAGCTGTTTTTT.

Points on this clonotype: The junction departs from germline at one end; a sequencing error may be responsible. Here the CDR3 DNA reads TGTGCCAGCAGCCTAGACGGGGCTTTGACGACAGAAACTATCTTT. Its translation: CASSLDGALTTETIF. V and J are TRBV11-3 and TRBJ1-1; D is possibly TRBD1 (5 bases). Looked up from germline, CDR1 is SGHNT and CDR2 is YENEEA. The CDR3 has 15 amino acids.

This clonotype was recorded at least ten times. The genes are TRBV29-1 and TRBJ2-3; tentative D call: TRBD2 (5 bases). Germline V CDR1 and CDR2: SQVTM, ANQGSEA. There are 14 residues in the CDR3. V lost 7 bases to trimming and J lost 0 bases, with 14 bases between them. The CDR3 region is CSAEGIGSTDTQYF. Here the CDR3 DNA reads TGCAGCGCTGAGGGTATTGGGAGCACAGATACGCAGTATTTT.

The CDR3 loop is CASSQRQVSRRYTF. The DNA for the CDR3 is TGTGCCAGCAGCCAGAGACAGGTCTCAAGGCGCTACACCTTC. This rearrangement joins TRBV6-6 to TRBJ1-2, with D perhaps TRBD1 (6 bases). Between the trimmed V and J ends, which lost 6 bases and 9 bases, there was a span of 20 bases. There are 14 residues in the CDR3. The germline gives CDR1 MNHNY, CDR2 SVGAGI (reference sequence).

A remark on this clonotype: Its ends do not fully match the called genes, so a read error is possible. The chain recombines TRBV12-5 with TRBJ2-7; perhaps TRBD2 as D (6 bases). CDR1 LGHNT and CDR2 FRNRAP come from the germline V gene. The CDR3 is made up of 12 amino acids. CDR3 region: CASGPNPGEHYF. CDR3 coding DNA: TGTGCTAGTGGCCCAAACCCGGGGGAGCACTACTTC.

The rearrangement links TRBV6-1 to TRBJ2-1; TRBD1 or TRBD2 may be the D gene (5 bases each). Germline loops: CDR1 MNHNS, CDR2 SASEGT. Deletions cut 11 bases from V and 4 bases from J, with 24 bases between. The CDR3 runs 16 residues. The CDR3: CADSEVGVEVYNEQFF. The CDR3 nucleotides are TGTGCCGACAGTGAAGTTGGGGTGGAGGTTTACAATGAGCAGTTCTTC.

Notes on this clonotype: This clone may be a read error of a much larger clone one base away. The genes are TRBV6-6 and TRBJ2-7; possibly TRBD2 for D (6 bases). V was cut by 6 bases and J by 3 bases, with 21 bases left in between. This CDR3 is 16 amino acids long. In germline, CDR1 is MNHNY, CDR2 SVGAGI (reference sequence). CDR3 region: CASSKSSGGGIYEQYF. In nucleotides, the CDR3 is TGTGCCAGCAGCAAAAGTAGCGGAGGAGGGATCTACGAGCAGTACTTC.